A selection of T cell receptor beta chains follows, all from one sample in a study of blood T cell repertoires in COVID-19. The protocol was immunoSEQ multiplex PCR, while the TCRdb copy is restricted to in-frame clones and leaves out a portion. The sample lists 250,000 to 300,000 clones; about 70% were seen once. Sequenced material: peripheral blood. The receptor set was obtained from a woman older than 75 with acute or convalescent COVID-19. The CDR3 runs from the conserved cysteine through the conserved F or W. D genes are given only for firm matches. For some rows the clone size is stated as once, few or many, or as a class when expanded; others skip it.

clone_size j_call cdr3_length v_call d_call cdr3_aa cdr3_nt
- TRBJ1-1 11 TRBV19 - CASGQGTEAFF TGTGCCAGTGGGCAGGGAACTGAAGCTTTCTTT
- TRBJ2-2 17 TRBV7-3 TRBD1 CASSAETGTDYTGELFF TGTGCCAGCAGCGCAGAAACCGGGACAGACTACACCGGGGAGCTGTTTTTT
- TRBJ2-3 16 TRBV5-1 TRBD2 CASSKALAGSTDTQYF TGCGCCAGCAGCAAGGCCCTAGCGGGAAGCACAGATACGCAGTATTTT
- TRBJ1-2 14 TRBV11-2 - CASSLQGWDSGYTF TGTGCCAGCAGCTTACAGGGGTGGGATAGTGGCTACACCTTC
few TRBJ2-7 14 TRBV25-1 TRBD2 CASSEFLTSAEQYF TGTGCCAGCAGTGAATTCCTCACTAGCGCGGAGCAGTACTTC
- TRBJ1-2 15 TRBV27 - CASRQNHRDNYGYTF TGTGCCAGCAGGCAAAACCACAGGGATAACTATGGCTACACCTTC
few TRBJ2-3 16 TRBV5-1 TRBD2 CASSFLAGEQTDTQYF TGCGCCAGCAGCTTCCTAGCGGGAGAGCAGACAGATACGCAGTATTTT
- TRBJ2-5 14 TRBV5-6 TRBD1 CATYRQGDEETQYF TGTGCCACCTACCGACAGGGGGATGAAGAGACCCAGTACTTC
- TRBJ2-1 16 TRBV9 - CASSVGMGSSYNEQFF TGTGCCAGCAGCGTAGGTATGGGCAGCTCCTACAATGAGCAGTTCTTC
few TRBJ1-2 12 TRBV5-1 - CASSATDYGYTF TGCGCCAGCAGCGCGACTGATTATGGCTACACCTTC
- TRBJ1-1 16 TRBV15 TRBD1 CATSRDIRAGGTEAFF TGTGCCACCAGCAGAGATATTCGGGCAGGGGGCACTGAAGCTTTCTTT
- TRBJ1-6 15 TRBV5-1 TRBD1 CASSLNTGGDSPLHF TGCGCCAGCAGCTTGAACACAGGGGGTGATTCACCCCTCCACTTT
few TRBJ1-3 12 TRBV6-4 - CASSERGNTIYF TGTGCCAGCAGTGAGCGGGGAAACACCATATATTTT
- TRBJ1-5 17 TRBV4-3 - CASSQGRGGLLNQPQHF TGCGCCAGCAGCCAAGGGAGGGGGGGATTGCTCAATCAGCCCCAGCATTTT
- TRBJ1-3 12 TRBV18 - CASSPAGNTIYF TGTGCCAGCTCACCTGCGGGAAACACCATATATTTT
- TRBJ1-4 14 TRBV11-2 - CASSLSPGSEKLFF TGTGCCAGCAGCTTATCCCCGGGGAGTGAAAAACTGTTTTTT
- TRBJ2-1 15 TRBV6-5 TRBD1 CASRLGGQGFNEQFF TGTGCCAGCCGTTTGGGCGGACAGGGGTTCAATGAGCAGTTCTTC
- TRBJ1-1 23 TRBV15 - CATSRGRGSVSAPAMEQNTEAFF TGTGCCACCAGCCGCGGTAGGGGCTCAGTTTCGGCGCCAGCCATGGAACAGAACACTGAAGCTTTCTTT
- TRBJ1-2 15 TRBV27 TRBD1 CASSSQSTGTYGYTF TGTGCCAGCAGTTCGCAATCGACAGGGACCTATGGCTACACCTTC
few TRBJ1-1 12 TRBV30 - CACTPSGTEAFF TGTGCCTGCACCCCCTCGGGCACTGAAGCTTTCTTT
- TRBJ2-3 14 TRBV5-1 - CASSPNGFTDTQYF TGCGCCAGCAGCCCTAACGGGTTCACAGATACGCAGTATTTT
- TRBJ2-5 17 TRBV7-2 TRBD2 CASSSPHIAGGGETQYF TGTGCCAGCAGTTCCCCCCATATAGCGGGGGGGGGAGAGACCCAGTACTTC
- TRBJ2-5 13 TRBV19 - CASSIRGRETQYF TGTGCCAGTAGTATTAGAGGTAGAGAGACCCAGTACTTC
- TRBJ2-7 13 TRBV19 TRBD1 CASSRTGPYEQYF TGTGCCAGTAGCAGGACAGGGCCCTACGAGCAGTACTTC
- TRBJ1-1 14 TRBV6-5 - CASRVDMSYTEAFF TGTGCCAGCAGGGTGGACATGAGCTACACTGAAGCTTTCTTT
- TRBJ1-1 15 TRBV11-1 TRBD1 CASSLGGTANTEAFF TGTGCCAGCAGCTTAGGCGGGACAGCGAACACTGAAGCTTTCTTT
- TRBJ2-4 18 TRBV7-9 - CASSSLGDSLVAKNIQYF TGTGCCAGCAGCTCCCTAGGCGACAGCCTGGTAGCCAAAAACATTCAGTACTTC
few TRBJ1-2 16 TRBV3-1/TRBV3-2 TRBD1 CASSQLRTGGSYGYTF TGTGCCAGCAGCCAACTCCGGACAGGGGGCAGCTATGGCTACACCTTC
- TRBJ1-1 11 TRBV6-5 - CASKEHTEAFF TGTGCCAGCAAGGAGCACACTGAAGCTTTCTTT
- TRBJ2-3 16 TRBV5-1 TRBD2 CASSLVASGGIDTQYF TGCGCCAGCAGCTTGGTGGCTAGCGGGGGGATCGATACGCAGTATTTT
- TRBJ2-2 15 TRBV6-1 TRBD2 CASSDPGLAGGELFF TGTGCCAGCAGTGACCCCGGACTAGCGGGCGGGGAGCTGTTTTTT
- TRBJ2-5 16 TRBV5-1 TRBD2 CASSLVLAGDGETQYF TGCGCCAGCAGCTTGGTACTAGCGGGAGATGGGGAGACCCAGTACTTC
- TRBJ2-2 17 TRBV3-1/TRBV3-2 TRBD2 CASSSIAGVQDTGELFF TGTGCCAGCAGCTCAATAGCGGGAGTCCAGGACACCGGGGAGCTGTTTTTT
few TRBJ2-2 14 TRBV28 TRBD1 CASSSTGGTGELFF TGTGCCAGCAGTTCTACAGGGGGCACCGGGGAGCTGTTTTTT
- TRBJ2-3 14 TRBV1 - CTSSPRRAGDTQYF TGCACCAGCAGCCCGCGCCGGGCGGGGGATACGCAGTATTTT
- TRBJ1-4 15 TRBV28 TRBD1 CASRTSGTAREKLFF TGTGCCAGCAGAACCTCCGGGACAGCGAGGGAAAAACTGTTTTTT
- TRBJ1-2 14 TRBV2 - CASSPLSGREGYTF TGTGCCAGCAGTCCTTTATCAGGGCGGGAAGGCTACACCTTC
many TRBJ2-2 15 TRBV2 - CASSELPGETGELFF TGTGCCAGCAGTGAACTCCCAGGGGAGACCGGGGAGCTGTTTTTT
- TRBJ1-2 17 TRBV4-2 - CASSQDPVEAANYGYTF TGTGCCAGCAGCCAAGATCCGGTAGAGGCAGCTAACTATGGCTACACCTTC
- TRBJ2-2 14 TRBV6-5 TRBD2 CASGAGVYTGELFF TGTGCCTCCGGAGCGGGAGTGTACACCGGGGAGCTGTTTTTT
- TRBJ1-2 15 TRBV28 TRBD1 CASSSYSTGGGGYTF TGTGCCAGCAGTTCATATTCGACAGGGGGCGGTGGCTACACCTTC
- TRBJ1-5 17 TRBV19 TRBD1 CASSIGSRGFGYWPQHF TGTGCCAGTAGTATAGGAAGCAGGGGGTTTGGGTATTGGCCCCAGCATTTT
- TRBJ2-7 14 TRBV29-1 TRBD2 CSVVALAGAHEQYF TGCAGCGTTGTCGCCCTAGCGGGAGCCCACGAGCAGTACTTC
- TRBJ2-2 13 TRBV27 - CASSLRQVGELFF TGTGCCAGCAGTCTTCGACAGGTCGGGGAGCTGTTTTTT
- TRBJ2-2 14 TRBV6-5 TRBD2 CASRPTSRTGELFF TGTGCCAGCAGGCCGACTAGCCGCACCGGGGAGCTGTTTTTT
- TRBJ2-3 16 TRBV6-2/TRBV6-3 - CASSYSRGTSTDTQYF TGTGCCAGCAGTTACTCACGGGGAACTAGCACAGATACGCAGTATTTT